This is a list of T cell receptor beta chains from one sample in a study of T cell responses to AZD1222 COVID-19 vaccine. The data were produced by immunoSEQ multiplex PCR, yet TCRdb's version contains in-frame clones alone and is incomplete. The repertoire holds 70,000 or so clones, with more than 75% as singletons. The sample here was peripheral blood, taken on day 0 of AZD1222 vaccination. All receptors come from an adult in good health. Each CDR3 is given with its conserved first and last residue. A D gene is named only where the DNA matches it firmly. The size entry is marked missing in some rows and otherwise reads once, few, many or a size class.

j_call	v_call	d_call	clone_size	cdr3_nt	cdr3_aa
TRBJ1-2	TRBV7-8	NA	NA	TGTGCCAGCAGCTTCGGGGGTGGCTATGGCTACACCTTC	CASSFGGGYGYTF
TRBJ2-2	TRBV4-1	NA	once	TGCGCCAGCAGCCAGACGCCGGGACTCGGGACCGGGGAGCTGTTTTTT	CASSQTPGLGTGELFF
TRBJ2-2	TRBV5-6	NA	NA	TGTGCCAGCAGCTTGCTGAGGGCTAGGAACACCGGGGAGCTGTTTTTT	CASSLLRARNTGELFF
TRBJ1-5	TRBV5-8	TRBD1	NA	TGTGCCAGCAGCTTTAACCGGGACAGCTATAGCAATCAGCCCCAGCATTTT	CASSFNRDSYSNQPQHF
TRBJ1-5	TRBV28	TRBD1	NA	TGTGCCAGCAGTTTATTGGCAGGGGGACAGCCCCAGCATTTT	CASSLLAGGQPQHF
TRBJ1-4	TRBV14	TRBD1	NA	TGTGCCAGCAGCCAATTGGCAGGGGGCCTTAATGAAAAACTGTTTTTT	CASSQLAGGLNEKLFF
TRBJ2-3	TRBV7-2	NA	NA	TGTGCCAGCAGCTTAGGGCCAGGGGTTACAGATACGCAGTATTTT	CASSLGPGVTDTQYF
TRBJ2-1	TRBV6-5	NA	NA	TGTGCCAGCAGTTACCAGGGTGGTGAGCAGTTCTTC	CASSYQGGEQFF
TRBJ1-2	TRBV19	TRBD1	once	TGTGCCAGTAGTATAGCGGCAGGGGGGAACTATGGCTACACCTTC	CASSIAAGGNYGYTF
TRBJ1-6	TRBV2	TRBD1	NA	TGTGCCAGCAGTCCCCAGGGGGTTTCGCCACCCCTCCACTTT	CASSPQGVSPPLHF
TRBJ1-2	TRBV7-2	NA	NA	TGTGCCAGCAGCCCGCCCGAGGGGGGCGAGTATGGCTACACCTTC	CASSPPEGGEYGYTF
TRBJ2-2	TRBV18	NA	NA	TGTGCCAGCTCACTCCTTGGAGGTCAGTCGAACACCGGGGAGCTGTTTTTT	CASSLLGGQSNTGELFF
TRBJ1-5	TRBV29-1	TRBD1	NA	TGCAGCGTTACGACAGGGGATGGTCAGCCCCAGCATTTT	CSVTTGDGQPQHF
TRBJ2-1	TRBV7-6	NA	NA	TGTGCCAGCAGCACGTGGGACGCCGCCTCCAATGAGCAGTTCTTC	CASSTWDAASNEQFF
TRBJ1-2	TRBV12-5	TRBD1	NA	TGTGCTAGTGGTTCAATCACAGGGGAGAGCTATGGCTACACCTTC	CASGSITGESYGYTF
TRBJ2-2	TRBV14	NA	once	TGTGCCAGCAGCCAAGTCGCCTTGGCCGGGGAGCTGTTTTTT	CASSQVALAGELFF
TRBJ1-1	TRBV4-1	NA	NA	TGCGCCAGCGCCGGCACTGAAGCTTTCTTT	CASAGTEAFF
TRBJ2-5	TRBV12-5	NA	NA	TGTGCTAGTGGTTTGTGGCAGGGGATGAAGACCCAGTACTTC	CASGLWQGMKTQYF
TRBJ1-1	TRBV7-2	NA	NA	TGTGCCAGCAGCTCTGAATGGACGGGGAACACTGAAGCTTTCTTT	CASSSEWTGNTEAFF
TRBJ2-5	TRBV9	TRBD2	NA	TGTGCCAGCAGCCCCCGGGGGGGCCAAGAGACCCAGTACTTC	CASSPRGGQETQYF
TRBJ2-6	TRBV15	TRBD1	NA	TGTGCCACCAGCAGAGATCGACAGGGGGCCGGCCCTGGGGCCAACGTCCTGACTTTC	CATSRDRQGAGPGANVLTF
TRBJ1-5	TRBV30	NA	NA	TGTGCCTGGACCAACGGGGGGCCAGGACAGCCCCAGCATTTT	CAWTNGGPGQPQHF
TRBJ1-4	TRBV5-1	NA	few	TGCGCCAGCAGCAGTGGACAGTCTACAACTAATGAAAAACTGTTTTTT	CASSSGQSTTNEKLFF
TRBJ1-6	TRBV2	NA	NA	TGTGCCAGCAGTGCGGGAAGGGTTAATTCACCCCTCCACTTT	CASSAGRVNSPLHF
TRBJ2-7	TRBV5-1	TRBD1	once	TGCGCCAGCAGCGGCCGGGACAGGGGACAGTGGGAGCAGTACTTC	CASSGRDRGQWEQYF
TRBJ1-4	TRBV24-1	TRBD1	NA	TGTGCCACCAGTGAGAGGACAGGGAAGGGTGAAAAACTGTTTTTT	CATSERTGKGEKLFF
TRBJ1-5	TRBV3-1/TRBV3-2	TRBD1	NA	TGTGCCAGCAGCTCGGGACAGGTTAGCAATCAGCCCCAGCATTTT	CASSSGQVSNQPQHF
TRBJ1-5	TRBV28	NA	NA	TGTGCCAGCAGTTTATGGCCGCCTTTCACTCAGCCCCAGCATTTT	CASSLWPPFTQPQHF
TRBJ1-2	TRBV5-6	NA	once	TGTGCCAGCAGCCCCCCCGGAGGGTCCGGCTATGGCTACACCTTC	CASSPPGGSGYGYTF
TRBJ2-2	TRBV30	NA	NA	TGTGCCTGGATCTTGAGAGGGTCCGGGGAGCTGTTTTTT	CAWILRGSGELFF
TRBJ2-2	TRBV4-1	NA	NA	TGCGCCAGCAGCCAAGATCGGGGGGCGGGCACCGGGGAGCTGTTTTTT	CASSQDRGAGTGELFF
TRBJ2-7	TRBV5-4	TRBD1	NA	TGTGCCAGCACCAGGGACAGGAGTTCCTACGAGCAGTACTTC	CASTRDRSSYEQYF
TRBJ2-5	TRBV10-1	NA	NA	TGCGCCAGCAGTGCGGACGGTGCCCGGCGGGAGACCCAGTACTTC	CASSADGARRETQYF
TRBJ1-2	TRBV24-1	NA	NA	TGTGCCACCAGTGACCCCGTTAGAGCTGGCTACACCTTC	CATSDPVRAGYTF
TRBJ2-1	TRBV7-9	NA	few	TGTGCCAGCAGCTTAGTTCCAGGGAGAGGCAATGAGCAGTTCTTC	CASSLVPGRGNEQFF
TRBJ1-3	TRBV30	TRBD1	NA	TGTGCCTGGAGTCCCGGGACAGGGAATCGGAACACCATATATTTT	CAWSPGTGNRNTIYF
TRBJ1-2	TRBV10-2	NA	once	TGCGCCAGCAGGGGCACCTTTAACTATGGCTACACCTTC	CASRGTFNYGYTF
TRBJ1-2	TRBV6-5	NA	NA	TGTGCCAGCAGTCTTGGAGGGGATAACTATGGCTACACCTTC	CASSLGGDNYGYTF
TRBJ2-1	TRBV15	TRBD1	NA	TGTGCCACCAGCAGAGATTTAACGGACAGGGGCTCCTACAATGAGCAGTTCTTC	CATSRDLTDRGSYNEQFF
TRBJ2-7	TRBV6-5	NA	few	TGTGCCAGTGCTGCGGGTCCGAGCTCCTACGAGCAGTACTTC	CASAAGPSSYEQYF
TRBJ1-5	TRBV5-8	TRBD1	NA	TGTGCCAGCAGCTCAGACAGGGTCGGACAGCCCCAGCATTTT	CASSSDRVGQPQHF